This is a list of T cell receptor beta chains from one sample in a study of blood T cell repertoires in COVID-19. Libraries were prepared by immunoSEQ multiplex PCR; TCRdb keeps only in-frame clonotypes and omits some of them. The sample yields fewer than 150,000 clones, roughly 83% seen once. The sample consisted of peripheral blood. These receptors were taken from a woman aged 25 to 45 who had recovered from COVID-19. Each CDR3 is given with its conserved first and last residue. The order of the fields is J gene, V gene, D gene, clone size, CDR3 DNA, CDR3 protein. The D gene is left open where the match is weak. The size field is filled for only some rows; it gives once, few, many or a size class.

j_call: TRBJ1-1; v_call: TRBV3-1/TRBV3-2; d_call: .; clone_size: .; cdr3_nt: TGTGCCAGCAGCCTTTTTGGAGGTCACACTGAAGCTTTCTTT; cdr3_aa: CASSLFGGHTEAFF
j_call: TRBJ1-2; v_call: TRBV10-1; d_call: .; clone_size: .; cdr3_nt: TGCGCCAGCAGTGAGTCGACGGCGGAGGGCTACACCTTC; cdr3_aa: CASSESTAEGYTF
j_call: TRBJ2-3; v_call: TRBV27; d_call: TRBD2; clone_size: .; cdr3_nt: TGTGCCAGCAGTCCCATCCCCTTCCGCGGGGGGGCTAGCACAGATACGCAGTATTTT; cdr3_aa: CASSPIPFRGGASTDTQYF
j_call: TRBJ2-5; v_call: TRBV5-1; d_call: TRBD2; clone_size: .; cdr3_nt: TGCGCCAGCAGCTTCCTAGCGGGTCAAGAGACCCAGTACTTC; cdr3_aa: CASSFLAGQETQYF
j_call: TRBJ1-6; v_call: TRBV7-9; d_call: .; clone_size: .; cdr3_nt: TGTGCCAGCAGCTCCAAGGGGATGGGTAATTCACCCCTCCACTTT; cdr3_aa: CASSSKGMGNSPLHF
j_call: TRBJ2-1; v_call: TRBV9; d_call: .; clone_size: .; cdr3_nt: TGTGCCAGCAGCGTAGCACCGCAGGGTGGTGAGCAGTTCTTC; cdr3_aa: CASSVAPQGGEQFF
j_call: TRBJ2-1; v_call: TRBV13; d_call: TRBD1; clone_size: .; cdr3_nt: TGTGCCAGCAGCTTAGTGACAGGGAATGAGCAGTTCTTC; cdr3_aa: CASSLVTGNEQFF
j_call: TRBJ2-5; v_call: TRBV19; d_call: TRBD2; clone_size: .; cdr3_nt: TGTGCCAGTAGTCGTCCGACTAGCGGGGTAGAGACCCAGTACTTC; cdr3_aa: CASSRPTSGVETQYF
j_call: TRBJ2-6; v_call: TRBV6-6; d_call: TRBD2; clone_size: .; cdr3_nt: TGTGCCAGCAGTCAAAGCATGCGGGGGTACTCCGGGGCCAACGTCCTGACTTTC; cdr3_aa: CASSQSMRGYSGANVLTF
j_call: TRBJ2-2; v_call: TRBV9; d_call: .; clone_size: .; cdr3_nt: TGTGCCAGCAGATCCACTGGGGGCAGCGGGGAGCTGTTTTTT; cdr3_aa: CASRSTGGSGELFF
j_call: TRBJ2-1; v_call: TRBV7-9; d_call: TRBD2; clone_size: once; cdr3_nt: TGTGCCAGCAGCCCGGGGACTAGCGGGGCGAGCTCCTACAATGAGCAGTTCTTC; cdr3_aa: CASSPGTSGASSYNEQFF
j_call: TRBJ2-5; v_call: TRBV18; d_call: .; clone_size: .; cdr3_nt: TGTGCCAGCTCATCGACAGGGACTGAGGAGACCCAGTACTTC; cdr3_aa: CASSSTGTEETQYF
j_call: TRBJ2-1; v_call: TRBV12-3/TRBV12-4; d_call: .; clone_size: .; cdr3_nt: TGTGCCAGCAGTTCCGGGGACAATGAGCAGTTCTTC; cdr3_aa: CASSSGDNEQFF
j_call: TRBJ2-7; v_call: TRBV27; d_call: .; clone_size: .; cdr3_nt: TGTGCCAGCAAAGTTAGGACAGAAGCCTACGAGCAGTACTTC; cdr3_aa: CASKVRTEAYEQYF
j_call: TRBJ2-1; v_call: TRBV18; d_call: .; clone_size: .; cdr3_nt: TGTGCCAGCTCACAACAGGGTAACAATGAGCAGTTCTTC; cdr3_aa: CASSQQGNNEQFF
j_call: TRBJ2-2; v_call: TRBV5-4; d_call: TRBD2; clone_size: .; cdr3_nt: TGTGCCAGCAGTTTTCCGGGACTAGCGGGAGCAGGGGAGCTGTTTTTT; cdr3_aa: CASSFPGLAGAGELFF
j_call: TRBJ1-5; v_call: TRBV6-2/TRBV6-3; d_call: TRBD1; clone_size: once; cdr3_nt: TGTGCCAGCAGTCCCCACCCCGACAGGGGGCAAGGTCAGCCCCAGCATTTT; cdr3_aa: CASSPHPDRGQGQPQHF
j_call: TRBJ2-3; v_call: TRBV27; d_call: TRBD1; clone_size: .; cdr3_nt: TGTGCCAGCAGTTTATCCCACAGGGGGGTATCCACAGATACGCAGTATTTT; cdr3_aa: CASSLSHRGVSTDTQYF
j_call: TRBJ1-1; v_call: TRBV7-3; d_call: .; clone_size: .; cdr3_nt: TGTGCCAGCAGCCGCAGGACAGACACTGAAGCTTTCTTT; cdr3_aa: CASSRRTDTEAFF
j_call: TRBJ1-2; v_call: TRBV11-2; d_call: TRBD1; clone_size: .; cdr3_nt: TGTGCCAGCAGCGGACCGGGACAGAACTATGGCTACACCTTC; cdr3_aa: CASSGPGQNYGYTF
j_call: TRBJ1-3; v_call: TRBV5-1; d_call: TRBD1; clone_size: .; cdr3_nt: TGCGCCAGCAGTACAGGGGCCTCTGGAAACACCATATATTTT; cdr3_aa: CASSTGASGNTIYF
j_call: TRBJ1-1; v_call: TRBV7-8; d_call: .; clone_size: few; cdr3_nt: TGTGCCAGCAGCAGAAACAGGGAAGACACTGAAGCTTTCTTT; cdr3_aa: CASSRNREDTEAFF
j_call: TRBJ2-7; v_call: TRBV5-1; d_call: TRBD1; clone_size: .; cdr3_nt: TGCGCCAGCAGCTTGAAGGGGGCCCTCCGGGACGAGCAGTACTTC; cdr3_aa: CASSLKGALRDEQYF
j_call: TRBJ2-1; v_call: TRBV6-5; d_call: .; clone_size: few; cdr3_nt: TGTGCCAGCAGTTACTCTCAGGCCAGTGAGCAGTTCTTC; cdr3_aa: CASSYSQASEQFF